These 17 T cell receptor beta chains were sequenced from one sample in a study of OX40 agonist ivuxolimab in advanced cancers. Produced via immunoSEQ multiplex PCR; TCRdb's table is partial and in-frame only. The table records some 49,000 clones, around 79% of them present only once. The starting material was CD4+ or CD8+ T cells sorted from blood, obtained in a trial of the OX40 agonist ivuxolimab. The receptors were sampled from an adult with an advanced solid tumor such as melanoma, head and neck, liver or kidney cancer.

The chain employs TRBV18 and TRBJ2-5; no firm D call. Germline CDR1 and CDR2: KGHSH and LQKENI. The CDR3 totals 14 residues. Trimming took off 3 bases at V and 0 bases at J, with 8 bases between the two ends. The DNA of the CDR3 is TGTGCCAGCTCACCGGGAACCGACCAAGAGACCCAGTACTTC. It codes for CASSPGTDQETQYF.

This clone was seen a handful of times. This chain links TRBV30 with TRBJ2-1; the match to TRBD2 covers 12 bases. V shed 4 bases and J 4 bases; nucleotides not matched to a gene: 5. The CDR3 runs to 15 residues. CDR1 is GTSNPN and CDR2 is SVGIG in the germline V gene (reference sequence). The CDR3 sequence: CAWTPGLAGYNEQFF. CDR3 DNA sequence: TGTGCCTGGACTCCGGGACTAGCGGGTTACAATGAGCAGTTCTTC.

The chain joins TRBV10-3 to TRBJ2-1, with TRBD2 matching over 11 bases. Per the germline V gene, CDR1 is ENHRY and CDR2 is SYGVKD. J lost 4 bases, V lost 6 bases, and 5 bases had no gene match. The CDR3 has 15 residues. CDR3 sequence: CAIRGGLAAYNEQFF. The CDR3 DNA follows: TGTGCCATCAGGGGGGGACTAGCGGCTTACAATGAGCAGTTCTTC.

This clone was counted a single time. The chain recombines TRBV5-6 with TRBJ1-4, with D possibly matching TRBD1 (5 bases). The CDR3 extends over 16 amino acids. Germline V CDR1 and CDR2: SGHDT, YYEEEE. Trimming pared 4 bases from V and 1 base from J, leaving 14 bases between. For the CDR3, the DNA is TGTGCCAGCAGCCCCCAGGGACGCGAAACTAATGAAAAACTGTTTTTT. Translating gives CASSPQGRETNEKLFF. The full variable domain, rest sourced from reference TRBV5-6 and TRBJ1-4, is DAGVTQSPTHLIKTRGQQVTLRCSPKSGHDTVSWYQQALGQGPQFIFQYYEEEERQRGNFPDRFSGHQFPNYSSELNVNALLLGDSALYLCASSPQGRETNEKLFFGSGTQLSVL.

The chain links TRBV9 to TRBJ2-2, with a possible D match to TRBD1 (6 bases). The CDR3 is 16 amino acids. Germline V gene data show CDR1 as SGDLS and CDR2 as YYNGEE. Trimming cost V 4 bases and J 0 bases, with 13 bases left between them. The CDR3 protein is CASSLGQPANTGELFF. The CDR3 DNA reads TGTGCCAGCAGCCTGGGACAACCTGCGAACACCGGGGAGCTGTTTTTT.

This clone occurred a few times. The gene calls are TRBV11-2 and TRBJ1-2; D perhaps matches TRBD1 (5 bases). V was pared by 7 bases and J by 3 bases, with 15 bases between. Germline V lookup: CDR1 SGHAT, CDR2 FQNNGV. The CDR3 runs to 14 residues. CDR3 sequence reads: CASTTEVADYGYTF. The CDR3, as DNA: TGTGCCAGCACGACAGAGGTAGCAGACTATGGCTACACCTTC.

The V call is TRBV7-6, the J call TRBJ2-2; D ambiguous. V gave up 5 bases and J gave up 2 bases, with 3 bases separating them. The CDR3 runs 12 residues. The germline gives CDR1 SGHVS, CDR2 FNYEAQ. The CDR3, as DNA: TGTGCCAGCAGCCTAAACACCGGGGAGCTGTTTTTT. Translated, it gives CASSLNTGELFF.

The chain links TRBV5-8 to TRBJ1-6; 11 bases align to TRBD1. This CDR3 region has 14 residues. CDR1 SGHTS and CDR2 YDEGEE come from the germline V gene. Trimming took 4 bases from V and 9 from J; bases not matched to a gene: 3. The CDR3 here is CASSLGQGASPLHF. The CDR3 DNA sequence: TGTGCCAGCAGCCTTGGACAGGGGGCTTCACCCCTCCACTTT.

This chain connects TRBV18 to TRBJ1-2; D is unclear. The length of the CDR3 is 15 residues. Deletions cut 2 bases from V and 5 bases from J, with 15 bases between. Germline CDR1 is KGHSH and CDR2 is LQKENI. The CDR3 region is CASSPRKGRGYGYTF. As DNA, the CDR3 is TGTGCCAGCTCACCAAGAAAGGGTCGAGGATATGGCTACACCTTC.

The rearrangement joins TRBV11-2 to TRBJ2-1; 15 nucleotides agree with TRBD2. The V segment lost 5 bases and the J segment 2 bases; nucleotides outside the gene matches: 7. The CDR3 has 18 residues. From germline, CDR1 is SGHAT and CDR2 FQNNGV. The CDR3 reads CASSKGLAGGGPYNEQFF. Written as DNA, the CDR3 is TGTGCCAGCAGCAAGGGACTAGCGGGAGGCGGGCCCTACAATGAGCAGTTCTTC.

This clone has more than one count but fewer than ten. This rearrangement joins TRBV11-1 to TRBJ2-1; 9 bases fit TRBD2. CDR3 length: 17 residues. V shed 5 bases and J 2 bases; nucleotides not matched to a gene: 10. Germline V CDR1 and CDR2: SGHAT, FQDESV (reference sequence). The CDR3 loop is CASSLQSTSGPYNEQFF. Here the CDR3 DNA reads TGTGCCAGCAGCCTTCAATCGACTAGCGGACCCTACAATGAGCAGTTCTTC. Full variable domain (missing parts from reference TRBV11-1 and TRBJ2-1): EAEVAQSPRYKITEKSQAVAFWCDPISGHATLYWYRQILGQGPELLVQFQDESVVDDSQLPKDRFSAERLKGVDSTLKIQPAELGDSAMYLCASSLQSTSGPYNEQFFGPGTRLTVL.

The rearrangement uses TRBV6-4 and TRBJ2-1; 11 nucleotides align to TRBD2. The CDR3 has 14 amino acids. Germline trimming cut 8 bases from V and 8 bases from J; bases unmatched to any gene: 8. Germline assignment: CDR1 MRHNA and CDR2 SNTAGT. CDR3 sequence reads: CASLLAGDRDEQFF. For the CDR3, the DNA is TGTGCCAGCTTACTAGCGGGGGATCGGGATGAGCAGTTCTTC.

The chain employs TRBV19 and TRBJ2-1; 8 bases match TRBD2. The CDR3 length is 16 residues. The V and J ends lost 1 base and 7 bases, in that order; junction bases with no gene match: 9. Germline V gene data show CDR1 as LNHDA and CDR2 as SQIVND (reference sequence). DNA for the CDR3: TGTGCCAGTAGTATAGTTGGCTCGGGAGGGACGAATGAGCAGTTCTTC. Translation: CASSIVGSGGTNEQFF.

The V and J genes are TRBV6-6 and TRBJ1-2, with D possibly matching TRBD1 (5 bases). The V gene's germline CDR1 is MNHNY and CDR2 SVGAGI (reference sequence). V shed 0 bases and J shed 7 bases, with 12 bases lying between them. This CDR3 has 14 residues. CDR3 in DNA: TGTGCCAGCAGTTACTCGAGGGACCGCGGTGGCTACACCTTC. Protein sequence: CASSYSRDRGGYTF.

The chain recombines TRBV7-6 with TRBJ1-1; D gene ambiguous. Trimming removed 0 bases at V and 4 bases at J, with 18 bases between. Germline V gives CDR1 SGHVS, CDR2 FNYEAQ. The CDR3 loop spans 17 amino acids. The CDR3, as DNA: TGTGCCAGCAGCTTAGCGCTCCTTCGGGATTTGGGCACTGAAGCTTTCTTT. This codes for CASSLALLRDLGTEAFF. The complete variable domain, with remaining parts taken from reference TRBV7-6 and TRBJ1-1, reads GAGVSQSPRYKVTKRGQDVALRCDPISGHVSLYWYRQALGQGPEFLTYFNYEAQQDKSGLPNDRFSAERPEGSISTLTIQRTEQRDSAMYRCASSLALLRDLGTEAFFGQGTRLTVV.

This chain uses TRBV15 with TRBJ2-4, with D possibly TRBD1 on 6 matching bases. The V gene's germline CDR1 is LNHNV and CDR2 YYDKDF (reference sequence). The CDR3 length is 16 residues. Trimming took 0 bases from V and 1 from J, leaving 10 bases between them. The CDR3 nucleotides read TGTGCCACCAGCAGAGATACAGGGTTGGCCAAAAACATTCAGTACTTC. Amino acids: CATSRDTGLAKNIQYF.

Worth noting for this clone: Other nucleotide sequences from this sample produce the same CDR3. This chain uses TRBV5-1 with TRBJ2-5; D is unresolved. There are 11 residues in the CDR3. V was shortened by 2 bases and J by 5 bases, with 4 bases between the two germline ends. Germline CDR1 is SGHRS and CDR2 is YFSETQ. CDR3 coding DNA: TGCGCCAGCAGCTTAACCGAGACCCAGTACTTC. It encodes CASSLTETQYF.